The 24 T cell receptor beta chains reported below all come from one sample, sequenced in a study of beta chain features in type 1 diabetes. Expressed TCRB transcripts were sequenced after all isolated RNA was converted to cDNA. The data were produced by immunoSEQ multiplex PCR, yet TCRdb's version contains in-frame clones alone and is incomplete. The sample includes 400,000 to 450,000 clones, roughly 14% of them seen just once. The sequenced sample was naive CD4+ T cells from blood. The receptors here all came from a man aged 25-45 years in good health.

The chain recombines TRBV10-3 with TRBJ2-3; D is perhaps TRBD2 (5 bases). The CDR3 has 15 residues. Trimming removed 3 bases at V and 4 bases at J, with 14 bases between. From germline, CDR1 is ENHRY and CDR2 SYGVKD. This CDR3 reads CAISDTDSLSDTQYF. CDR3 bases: TGTGCCATCAGTGATACGGACTCCCTATCAGATACGCAGTATTTT.

CDR3 DNA sequence: TGTGCCAGCAGTGAAGCAAGATTGACAAGCGGGTATTTT. Translated, it gives CASSEARLTSGYF. V gene TRBV2 combines with J gene TRBJ2-3, with TRBD2 as a possible D gene (5 bases). The CDR3 runs 13 residues. V was cut by 0 bases and J by 14 bases, with 15 bases left in between. CDR1 and CDR2 from the germline V gene are SNHLY and FYNNEI.

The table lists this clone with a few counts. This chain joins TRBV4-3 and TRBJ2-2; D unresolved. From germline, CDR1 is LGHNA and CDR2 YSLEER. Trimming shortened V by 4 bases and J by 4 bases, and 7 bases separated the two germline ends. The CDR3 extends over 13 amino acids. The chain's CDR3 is CASSPDATGELFF. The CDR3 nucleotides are TGCGCCAGCAGCCCAGACGCCACCGGGGAGCTGTTTTTT.

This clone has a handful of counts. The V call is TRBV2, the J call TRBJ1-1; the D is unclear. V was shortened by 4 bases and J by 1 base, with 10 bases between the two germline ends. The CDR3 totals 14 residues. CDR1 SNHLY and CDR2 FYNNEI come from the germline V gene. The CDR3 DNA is TGTGCCAGCAGTGTTCGCTTACCGAACACTGAAGCTTTCTTT. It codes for CASSVRLPNTEAFF. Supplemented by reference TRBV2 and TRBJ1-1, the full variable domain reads EPEVTQTPSHQVTQMGQEVILRCVPISNHLYFYWYRQILGQKVEFLVSFYNNEISEKSEIFDDQFSVERPDGSNFTLKIRSTKLEDSAMYFCASSVRLPNTEAFFGQGTRLTVV.

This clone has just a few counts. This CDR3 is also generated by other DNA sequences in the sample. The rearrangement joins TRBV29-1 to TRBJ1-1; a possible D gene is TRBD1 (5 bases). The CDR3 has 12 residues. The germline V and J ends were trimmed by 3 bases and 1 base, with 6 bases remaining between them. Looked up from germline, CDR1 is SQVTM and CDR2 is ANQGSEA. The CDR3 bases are TGCAGCGTTGAGAGGGGGAACACTGAAGCTTTCTTT. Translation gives CSVERGNTEAFF.

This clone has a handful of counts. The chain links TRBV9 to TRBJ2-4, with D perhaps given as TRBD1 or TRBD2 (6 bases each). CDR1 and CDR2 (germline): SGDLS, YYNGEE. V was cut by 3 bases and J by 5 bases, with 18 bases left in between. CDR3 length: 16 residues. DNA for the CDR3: TGTGCCAGCAGCGAGGGGGGAAAGGCCCCACAAAACATTCAGTACTTC. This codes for CASSEGGKAPQNIQYF.

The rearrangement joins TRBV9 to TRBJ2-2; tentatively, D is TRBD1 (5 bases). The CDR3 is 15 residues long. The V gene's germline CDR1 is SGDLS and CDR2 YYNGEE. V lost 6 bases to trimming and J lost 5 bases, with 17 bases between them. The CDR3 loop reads CASTQGVARTGELFF. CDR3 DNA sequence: TGTGCCAGCACCCAAGGGGTGGCACGGACCGGGGAGCTGTTTTTT.

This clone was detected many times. In nucleotides, the CDR3 is TGTGCCAGCAGAGTAAGGGGCTACGAGCAGTACTTC. Protein: CASRVRGYEQYF. V usage is TRBV11-2 and J usage is TRBJ2-7; a weak D match, TRBD1 (5 bases). The ends were cut back, 6 bases at V and 3 bases at J, with 9 bases in the middle. CDR1 SGHAT and CDR2 FQNNGV come from the germline V gene. CDR3 length: 12 amino acids.

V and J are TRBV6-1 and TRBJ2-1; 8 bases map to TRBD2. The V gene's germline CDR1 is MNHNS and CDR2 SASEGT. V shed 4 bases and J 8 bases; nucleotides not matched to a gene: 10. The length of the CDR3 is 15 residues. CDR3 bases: TGTGCCAGCAGTGCCTCCGGGACTAGGGTCTATGAGCAGTTCTTC. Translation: CASSASGTRVYEQFF.

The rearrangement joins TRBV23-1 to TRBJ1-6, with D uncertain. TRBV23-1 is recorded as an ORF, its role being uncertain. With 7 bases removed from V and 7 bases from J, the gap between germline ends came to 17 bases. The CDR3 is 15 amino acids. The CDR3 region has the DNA TGCGCCAGCACCCAAGGAGGACGGCAAAATTCACCCCTCCACTTT. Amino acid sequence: CASTQGGRQNSPLHF.

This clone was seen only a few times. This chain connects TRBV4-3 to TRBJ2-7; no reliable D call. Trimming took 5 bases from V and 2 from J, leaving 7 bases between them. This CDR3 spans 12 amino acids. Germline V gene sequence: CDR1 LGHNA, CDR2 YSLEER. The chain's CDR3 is CASSGPAYEQYV. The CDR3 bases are TGCGCCAGCAGCGGTCCAGCCTACGAGCAGTACGTC.

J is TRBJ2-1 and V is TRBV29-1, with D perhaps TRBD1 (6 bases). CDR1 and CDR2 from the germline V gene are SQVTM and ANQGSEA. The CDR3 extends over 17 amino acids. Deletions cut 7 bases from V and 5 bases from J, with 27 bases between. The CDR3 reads CSASHRDNSWAHNEQFF. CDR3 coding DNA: TGCAGCGCTTCACACAGGGACAATTCTTGGGCCCACAATGAGCAGTTCTTC.

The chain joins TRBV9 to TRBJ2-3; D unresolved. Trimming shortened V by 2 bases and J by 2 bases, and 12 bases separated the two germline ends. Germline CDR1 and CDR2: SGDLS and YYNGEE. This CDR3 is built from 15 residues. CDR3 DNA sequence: TGTGCCAGCAGCGTTCGGGCCCTACTCACAGATACGCAGTATTTT. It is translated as CASSVRALLTDTQYF.

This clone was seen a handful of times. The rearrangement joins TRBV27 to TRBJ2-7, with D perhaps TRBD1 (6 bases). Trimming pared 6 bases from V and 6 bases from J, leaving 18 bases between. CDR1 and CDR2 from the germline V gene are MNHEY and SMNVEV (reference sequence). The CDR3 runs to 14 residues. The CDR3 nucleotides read TGTGCCAGCAGCCCCGGCTCTGGGGGCAGCGAGCAGTACTTC. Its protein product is CASSPGSGGSEQYF.

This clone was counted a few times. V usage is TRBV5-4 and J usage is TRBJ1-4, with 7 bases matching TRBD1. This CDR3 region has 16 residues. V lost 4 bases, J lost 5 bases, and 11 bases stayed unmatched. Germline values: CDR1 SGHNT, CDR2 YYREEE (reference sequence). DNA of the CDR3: TGTGCCAGCAGCAAAGCAGCCGGGACAGAAAATGAAAAACTGTTTTTT. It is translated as CASSKAAGTENEKLFF.

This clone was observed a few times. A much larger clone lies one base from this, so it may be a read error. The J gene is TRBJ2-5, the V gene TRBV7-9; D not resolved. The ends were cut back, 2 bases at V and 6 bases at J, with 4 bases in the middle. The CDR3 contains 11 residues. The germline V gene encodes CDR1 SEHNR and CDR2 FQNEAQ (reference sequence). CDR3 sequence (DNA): TGTGCCAGCAGCTTAAAAAAGACCCAGTACTTC. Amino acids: CASSLKKTQYF.

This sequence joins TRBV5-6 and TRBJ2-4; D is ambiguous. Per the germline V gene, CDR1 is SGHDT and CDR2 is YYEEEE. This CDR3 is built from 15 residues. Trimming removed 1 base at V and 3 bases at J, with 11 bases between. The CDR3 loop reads CASSLLDQNKNIQYF. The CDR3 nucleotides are TGTGCCAGCAGCTTGTTAGATCAGAACAAAAACATTCAGTACTTC.

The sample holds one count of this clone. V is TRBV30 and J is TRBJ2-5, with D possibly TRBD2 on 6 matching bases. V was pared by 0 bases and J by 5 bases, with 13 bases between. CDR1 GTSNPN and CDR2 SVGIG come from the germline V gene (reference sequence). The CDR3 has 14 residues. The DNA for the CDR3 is TGTGCCTGGAGTGTACACGGGGGAGCGGAGACCCAGTACTTC. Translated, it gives CAWSVHGGAETQYF.

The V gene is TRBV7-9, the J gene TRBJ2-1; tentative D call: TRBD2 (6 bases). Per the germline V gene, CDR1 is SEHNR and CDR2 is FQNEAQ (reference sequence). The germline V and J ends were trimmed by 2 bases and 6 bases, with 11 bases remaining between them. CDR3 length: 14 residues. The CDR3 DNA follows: TGTGCCAGCAGCTTAACGGGAGTAGTCAATGAGCAGTTCTTC. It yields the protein CASSLTGVVNEQFF.

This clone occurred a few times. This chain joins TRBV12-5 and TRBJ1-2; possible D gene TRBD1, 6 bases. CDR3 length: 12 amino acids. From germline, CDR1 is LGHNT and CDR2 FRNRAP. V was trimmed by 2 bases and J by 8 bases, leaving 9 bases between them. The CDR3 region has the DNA TGTGCTAGTGGTTTGTCGGGACAAGGCTACACCTTC. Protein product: CASGLSGQGYTF.

Written as DNA, the CDR3 is TGCGCCAGCAGCCACCCAGATACTAGCACAGATACGCAGTATTTT. Translated: CASSHPDTSTDTQYF. V usage is TRBV4-1 and J usage is TRBJ2-3; no definite D call. V was shortened by 3 bases and J by 0 bases, with 10 bases between the two germline ends. Germline CDR1 reads MGHRA; CDR2 reads YSYEKL. There are 15 residues in the CDR3.

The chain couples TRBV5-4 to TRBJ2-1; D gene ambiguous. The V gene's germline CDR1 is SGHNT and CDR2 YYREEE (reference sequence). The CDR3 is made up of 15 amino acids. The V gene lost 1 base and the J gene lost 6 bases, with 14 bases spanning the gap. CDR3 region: CASSLWSGTRNEQFF. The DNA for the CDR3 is TGTGCCAGCAGCTTGTGGTCGGGTACTCGCAATGAGCAGTTCTTC.

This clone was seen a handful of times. The CDR3 DNA reads TGTGCCTGGACTAAGGGAGCTAACTATGGCTACACCTTC. It specifies CAWTKGANYGYTF. V gene TRBV30 combines with J gene TRBJ1-2; D unresolved. The germline CDR1 and CDR2 sequences are GTSNPN and SVGIG (reference sequence). V lost 4 bases and J lost 0, with 9 bases in between. This CDR3 has 13 amino acids.

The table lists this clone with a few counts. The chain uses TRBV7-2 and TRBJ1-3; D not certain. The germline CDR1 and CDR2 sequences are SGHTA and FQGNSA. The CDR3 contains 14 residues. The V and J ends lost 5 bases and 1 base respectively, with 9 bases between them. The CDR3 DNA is TGTGCCAGCAGCCCGATGGTTTCTGGAAACACCATATATTTT. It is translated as CASSPMVSGNTIYF.